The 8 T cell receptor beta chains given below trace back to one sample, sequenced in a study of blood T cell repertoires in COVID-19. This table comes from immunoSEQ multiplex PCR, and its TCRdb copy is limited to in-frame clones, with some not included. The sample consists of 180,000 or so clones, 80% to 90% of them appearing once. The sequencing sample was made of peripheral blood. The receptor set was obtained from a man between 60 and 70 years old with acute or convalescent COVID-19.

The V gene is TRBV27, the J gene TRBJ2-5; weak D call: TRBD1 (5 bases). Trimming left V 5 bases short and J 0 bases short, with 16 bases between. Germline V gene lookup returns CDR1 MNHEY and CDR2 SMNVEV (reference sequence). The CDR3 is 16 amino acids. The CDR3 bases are TGTGCCAGCAGTACCTACAGGAGTCCAAACCAAGAGACCCAGTACTTC. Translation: CASSTYRSPNQETQYF.

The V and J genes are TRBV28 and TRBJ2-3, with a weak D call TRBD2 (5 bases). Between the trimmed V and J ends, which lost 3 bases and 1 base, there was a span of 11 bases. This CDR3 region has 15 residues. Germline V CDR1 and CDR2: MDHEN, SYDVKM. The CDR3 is CASSFRRSGTDTQYF. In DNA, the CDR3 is TGTGCCAGCAGTTTCCGGAGGTCCGGCACAGATACGCAGTATTTT.

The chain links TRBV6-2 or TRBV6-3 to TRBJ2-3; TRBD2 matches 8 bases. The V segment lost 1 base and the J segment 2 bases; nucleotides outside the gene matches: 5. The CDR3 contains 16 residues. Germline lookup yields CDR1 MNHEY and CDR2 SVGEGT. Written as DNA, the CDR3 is TGTGCCAGCAGTTACTATGCGGGAGGTCCCACAGATACGCAGTATTTT. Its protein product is CASSYYAGGPTDTQYF.

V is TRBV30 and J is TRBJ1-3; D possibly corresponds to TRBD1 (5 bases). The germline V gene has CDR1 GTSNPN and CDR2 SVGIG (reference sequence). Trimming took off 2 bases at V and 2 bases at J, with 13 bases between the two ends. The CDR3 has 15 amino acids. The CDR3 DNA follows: TGTGCCTGGAGTCTCCAGGGACTTACTGGAAACACCATATATTTT. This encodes CAWSLQGLTGNTIYF. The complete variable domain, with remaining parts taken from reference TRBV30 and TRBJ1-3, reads SQTIHQWPATLVQPVGSPLSLECTVEGTSNPNLYWYRQAAGRGLQLLFYSVGIGQISSEVPQNLSASRPQDRQFILSSKKLLLSDSGFYLCAWSLQGLTGNTIYFGEGSWLTVV.

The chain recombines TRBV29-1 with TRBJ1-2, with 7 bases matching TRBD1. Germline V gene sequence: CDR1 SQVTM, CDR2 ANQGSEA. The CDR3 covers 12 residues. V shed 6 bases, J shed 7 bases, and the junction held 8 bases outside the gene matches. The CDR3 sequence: CSVLKGAGGYTF. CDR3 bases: TGCAGCGTCTTAAAGGGGGCTGGTGGCTACACCTTC.

The CDR3 reads CAWRPPGVGYEQYF. CDR3 coding DNA: TGTGCCTGGCGCCCTCCGGGGGTCGGGTACGAGCAGTACTTC. The rearrangement joins TRBV30 to TRBJ2-7, with D possibly TRBD2 on 6 matching bases. Trimming removed 5 bases at V and 4 bases at J, with 18 bases between. This CDR3 contains 14 residues. Looked up from germline, CDR1 is GTSNPN and CDR2 is SVGIG (reference sequence). Full variable domain (outside the CDR3, taken from reference TRBV30 and TRBJ2-7): SQTIHQWPATLVQPVGSPLSLECTVEGTSNPNLYWYRQAAGRGLQLLFYSVGIGQISSEVPQNLSASRPQDRQFILSSKKLLLSDSGFYLCAWRPPGVGYEQYFGPGTRLTVT.

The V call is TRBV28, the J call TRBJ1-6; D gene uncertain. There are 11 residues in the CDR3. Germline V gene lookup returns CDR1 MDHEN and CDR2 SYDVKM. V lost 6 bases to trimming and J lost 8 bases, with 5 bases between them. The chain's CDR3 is CASRQDSPLHF. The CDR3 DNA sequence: TGTGCCAGCAGGCAGGATTCACCCCTCCACTTT.

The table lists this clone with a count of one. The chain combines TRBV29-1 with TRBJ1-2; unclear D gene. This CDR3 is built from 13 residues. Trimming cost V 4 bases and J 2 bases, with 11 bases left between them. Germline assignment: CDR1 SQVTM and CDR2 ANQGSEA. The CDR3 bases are TGCAGCGTTGCACGAAGCGCAAACTATGGCTACACCTTC. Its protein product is CSVARSANYGYTF. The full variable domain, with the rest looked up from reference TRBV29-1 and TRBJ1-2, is SAVISQKPSRDICQRGTSLTIQCQVDSQVTMMFWYRQQPGQSLTLIATANQGSEATYESGFVIDKFPISRPNLTFSTLTVSNMSPEDSSIYLCSVARSANYGYTFGSGTRLTVV.